This TCR beta chain came from a study of blood T cell repertoires in COVID-19 (dated by TCRdb to 2018 to 2020). Context from the whole study: Samples covering the acute and convalescent phases of COVID-19 were provided by collaborators in the United States, Italy and Spain. The prospective study material was composed of cDNA or gDNA derived from T cells, B-cell-depleted T cells, or PBMCs. The dataset comprised deeply sampled blood TCRbeta repertoires from subjects exposed to, actively infected with, or recovered from COVID-19. The repertoires were made available in a free public database intended to serve as a resource for research on the immune response to SARS-CoV-2. The samples were drawn from the first 160 participants of the ongoing ImmuneRACE study and from about 1,200 subjects provided by 6 global collaborators. The sample metadata nearly always contained a de-identified subject ID, COVID-19 status, age in years and sex. Where available, HLA class I and class II types were obtained from metadata supplied by the sample provider rather than from assay-based typing. Overall results and qualifications from the work: How much clinical and demographic metadata was included differed by source and by participant, and the metadata was provided uncurated.

As for this clone: No antigen is known for it. No much larger clone exists at a distance of one base, and base qualities are not known.

The collaborating institutions used their own protocols to collect whole blood in K2EDTA tubes. Collaborator samples were shipped for TCRbeta analysis as frozen whole blood, isolated PBMCs, or DNA extracted from either sample type. V is clipped by 1 base and J by 3 bases, and the sequence between their germline boundaries is 10 bases long. The germline V gene yields SGHAT for CDR1 and FQNNGV for CDR2. The CDR3 measures 14 amino acids from cysteine to phenylalanine. CDR3 DNA is the only sequence kept; it has 42 bases, read in frame from the first base. TCRbeta CDR3 regions were amplified from genomic DNA using the immunoSEQ Assay, a bias-controlled multiplex PCR. Per the authors' processing: The number of nucleated cells in each sample was estimated by amplification of reference gene primers within the assay. To quantify the absolute abundance of each unique TCRbeta CDR3 rearrangement, sequence reads were collapsed and filtered. For each sample, productive Simpson clonality was calculated as the square root of Simpson's diversity index across productive rearrangements. This is the immuneACCESS table as TCRdb keeps it, with only in-frame sequences that have V and J called. A part of the clones is gone; compared with another copy, unresolved V genes explain less than half, and the rest is unexplained. V and J calls and clone size are those listed in that table; D and trimming were worked out from the DNA. For this sample the table gives about 340,000 clones, of which around 83% were detected only once. The ten most abundant clones make up just under 3% of the sample.

The rearrangement combines TRBV11-2 with TRBJ2-7; tentative D gene TRBD2, with 7 bases matching. The sample taken for sequencing was peripheral blood. The origin of this receptor is a man aged 30 to 39 with active or convalescent COVID-19. The CDR3: CASSLGEGHYEQYF. The DNA sequence is as follows: TGTGCCAGCAGCTTAGGGGAGGGACACTACGAGCAGTACTTC.